This T cell receptor beta chain was identified during a study of PD-1 blockade in mismatch repair-deficient tumors. Across the study: Patients had approximately 13 mismatch repair-deficient cancer types, all previously treated and progressing. Study outcomes and limitations: Tumor-resident clones, often undetectable pretreatment in blood, expanded then contracted after pembrolizumab.

Clones were sequenced by immunoSEQ multiplex PCR, and TCRdb holds only the in-frame ones, with some missing. The sample has 40,000 or so clones, over 80% seen once. Germline CDR1 reads SGDLS; CDR2 reads YYNGEE. Trimming cost V 4 bases and J 2 bases, with 10 bases left between them. The CDR3 is 13 residues long. PCR or immunohistochemistry showed mismatch repair deficiency in every enrolled patient. The TCR-sequenced patients were a few responders to pembrolizumab. Details on this clone: Antigen unknown.

This chain links TRBV9 with TRBJ2-7; no clear D. Sequencing was performed on PBMCs, taken approximately 9 months after starting pembrolizumab. This sequence was found in an adult with mismatch repair-deficient cancer. The CDR3 DNA follows: TGTGCCAGCAGCTTCGGTCCTGCCTACGAGCAGTACTTC. Amino acids: CASSFGPAYEQYF.